These T cell receptor beta chains were read from a single sample in a study of CD8 T cells in Susac syndrome. TCRdb passed the immunoSEQ multiplex PCR reads through MiXCR, listing each CDR3 protein once. The sample lists 150,000 to 160,000 distinct CDR3 sequences, about 95% occurring once. Sequencing was performed on CD4+ T cells from PBMCs. These receptor sequences come from a human donor with Susac syndrome. Each CDR3 is given with its conserved first and last residue. The D gene is left open where the match is weak. Size tells how often a clone was seen (once, few, many) or the class of an expanded clone, and some rows leave it out.

j_gene	v_gene	d_gene	abundance	len	CDR3aa	CDR3nt
TRBJ1-5	TRBV20-1	TRBD1	once	18	CSASLGTGLTYSNQPQHF	TGCAGTGCTAGTTTAGGGACAGGCCTGACGTATAGCAATCAGCCCCAGCATTTT
TRBJ2-3	TRBV4-3	.	.	16	CASSQAEGGDTDTQYF	TGCGCCAGCAGCCAAGCAGAAGGCGGGGACACAGATACGCAGTATTTT
TRBJ2-5	TRBV7-2	.	.	17	CASSSRLGLVGGETQYF	TGTGCCAGCAGTTCAAGGTTGGGCCTCGTGGGTGGGGAGACCCAGTACTTC
TRBJ2-7	TRBV29-1	TRBD1	once	11	CSVGQGDEQYF	TGCAGCGTCGGACAGGGGGACGAGCAGTACTTC
TRBJ2-3	TRBV6-5	.	.	14	CASSYLVGGWTQYF	TGTGCCAGCAGTTACCTTGTAGGGGGGTGGACGCAGTATTTT
TRBJ2-1	TRBV29-1	.	.	13	CSVVDGGAIEQFF	TGCAGCGTTGTTGATGGGGGGGCCATTGAGCAGTTCTTC
TRBJ2-3	TRBV5-5	TRBD1	.	16	CASSLGQGARTDTQYF	TGTGCCAGCAGCTTGGGTCAGGGGGCGCGCACAGATACGCAGTATTTT
TRBJ1-5	TRBV6-6	.	.	12	CAIGQLNQPQHF	TGTGCCATAGGGCAGCTCAATCAGCCCCAGCATTTT
TRBJ1-2	TRBV27	.	.	12	CASSLKGDGYTF	TGTGCCAGCAGTTTAAAGGGGGATGGCTACACCTTC
TRBJ2-5	TRBV6-6	.	.	14	CASSYSEGAETQYF	TGTGCCAGCAGTTATTCCGAGGGTGCAGAGACCCAGTACTTC
TRBJ1-6	TRBV25-1	.	.	13	CASSSRRGSPLHF	TGTGCCAGCAGTTCTCGACGAGGTTCACCCCTCCACTTT
TRBJ2-5	TRBV13	.	few	13	CASSRDKQETQYF	TGTGCCAGCAGCCGGGACAAACAAGAGACCCAGTACTTC
TRBJ2-7	TRBV20-1	.	once	14	CSARAVGSVYEQYF	TGCAGTGCTAGGGCGGTGGGGTCCGTCTACGAGCAGTACTTC
TRBJ2-5	TRBV4-1	TRBD2	.	18	CASSHGLAGGSTQETQYF	TGCGCCAGCAGCCATGGACTAGCGGGGGGGTCTACACAAGAGACCCAGTACTTC
TRBJ2-5	TRBV25-1	.	.	15	CASSEWLGLQETQYF	TGTGCCAGCAGTGAATGGTTGGGCCTCCAAGAGACCCAGTACTTC
TRBJ2-7	TRBV29-1	TRBD1	.	12	CSVGTGSYEQYF	TGCAGCGTCGGGACAGGATCCTACGAGCAGTACTTC
TRBJ1-2	TRBV12-3/TRBV12-4	TRBD1	.	13	CASSDRQGSGYTF	TGTGCCAGCAGTGACAGACAGGGATCGGGCTACACCTTC
TRBJ1-5	TRBV6-4	.	once	9	CASTQPQHF	TGTGCCAGCACACAGCCCCAGCATTTT
TRBJ2-3	TRBV29-1	.	.	14	CSVGTPRGTDTQYF	TGCAGCGTTGGGACACCGCGGGGCACAGATACGCAGTATTTT
TRBJ2-1	TRBV12-3/TRBV12-4	TRBD2	.	14	CASSFLLAGGEQFF	TGTGCCAGCAGTTTCCTGCTAGCGGGGGGTGAGCAGTTCTTC
TRBJ1-5	TRBV12-3/TRBV12-4	TRBD1	.	14	CASSWTGGNQPQHF	TGTGCCAGCAGCTGGACAGGGGGGAATCAGCCCCAGCATTTT
TRBJ1-2	TRBV4-2	.	.	13	CASSQDESHRYTF	TGTGCCAGCAGCCAAGATGAGTCCCATCGTTACACCTTC
TRBJ1-1	TRBV7-9	.	.	13	CAITWGAGTEAFF	TGTGCCATAACGTGGGGAGCGGGGACTGAAGCTTTCTTT
TRBJ2-3	TRBV29-1	.	.	11	CSVEDGETQYF	TGCAGCGTTGAAGATGGCGAGACGCAGTATTTT
TRBJ1-1	TRBV9	.	.	15	CASSVAASTNTEAFF	TGTGCCAGCAGCGTAGCCGCCTCGACGAACACTGAAGCTTTCTTT
TRBJ2-7	TRBV6-2/TRBV6-3	.	.	13	CASSYAGLYEQYF	TGTGCCAGCAGTTACGCTGGTCTTTACGAGCAGTACTTC
TRBJ2-7	TRBV7-2	.	.	14	CASSLSRDIYEQYF	TGTGCCAGCAGCTTAAGCCGGGACATCTACGAGCAGTACTTC
TRBJ2-3	TRBV20-1	TRBD1	once	14	CSAAGGRYADTQYF	TGCAGTGCGGCAGGGGGCCGGTATGCAGATACGCAGTATTTT
TRBJ1-1	TRBV5-1	.	.	15	CASTSQEGRGTEAFF	TGCGCCAGCACCTCCCAGGAGGGACGGGGAACTGAAGCTTTCTTT
TRBJ1-2	TRBV9	.	.	13	CASSLYSGYGYTF	TGTGCCAGCAGCCTATATTCTGGGTATGGCTACACCTTC
TRBJ1-1	TRBV4-3	.	.	18	CASSQLRGAPPVNTEAFF	TGCGCCAGCAGCCAACTACGCGGGGCTCCCCCGGTGAACACTGAAGCTTTCTTT
TRBJ2-1	TRBV2	.	.	13	CASSPTGDNEQFF	TGTGCCAGCAGCCCGACCGGGGACAATGAGCAGTTCTTC
TRBJ2-5	TRBV20-1	.	.	14	CSASSEVVRETQYF	TGCAGTGCTTCTAGCGAGGTGGTCCGGGAGACCCAGTACTTC
TRBJ1-2	TRBV7-2	.	.	14	CASSFRQSNYGYTF	TGTGCCAGCAGCTTCCGACAGTCTAACTATGGCTACACCTTC
TRBJ2-3	TRBV6-6	.	.	15	CASSYRAGGTDTQYF	TGTGCCAGCAGTTACCGAGCGGGCGGTACAGATACGCAGTATTTT
TRBJ2-7	TRBV5-1	TRBD1	.	12	CASRDRDYEQYF	TGCGCCAGCCGGGACAGGGACTACGAGCAGTACTTC